These 22 T cell receptor beta chains came from one sample sequenced in a study of blood T cell repertoires in COVID-19. Some clones are missing from TCRdb's copy, which holds only in-frame ones; the method was immunoSEQ multiplex PCR. The sample contains 150,000 to 200,000 clones, about 85% of which appear only once. The sample was PBMCs or T cells enriched from blood (not recorded which). All receptors derive from a woman aged 40 to 50 with acute COVID-19.

The gene calls are TRBV14 and TRBJ1-2, with 8 bases aligning to TRBD1. The CDR3 length is 15 residues. The J segment lost 5 bases and the V segment lost 4 bases, leaving 9 bases of the junction unmatched. CDR1 and CDR2 from the germline V gene are SGHDN and FVKESK. The CDR3 DNA is TGTGCCAGCAGCCCCCGGGACAGGAGCATTTATGGCTACACCTTC. This encodes CASSPRDRSIYGYTF.

This rearrangement joins TRBV12-5 to TRBJ2-5; 10 nucleotides line up with TRBD2. Germline V gene sequence: CDR1 LGHNT, CDR2 FRNRAP. V was clipped by 7 bases and J by 1 base; unmatched bases: 21. The CDR3 totals 20 residues. The CDR3, as DNA: TGTGCTAGTGCCCTAAGGACTAGCGGTTGGCCTGAACGACGCCAAGAGACCCAGTACTTC. Translation: CASALRTSGWPERRQETQYF.

This clone was recorded only once. This rearrangement joins TRBV6-1 to TRBJ2-1, with 10 bases aligning to TRBD1. Germline values: CDR1 MNHNS, CDR2 SASEGT. The J segment lost 8 bases and the V segment lost 2 bases, leaving 12 bases of the junction unmatched. The CDR3 consists of 17 residues. The CDR3 here is CASSEYELGQGYDEQFF. CDR3 DNA sequence: TGTGCCAGCAGTGAATATGAGTTGGGACAGGGGTACGATGAGCAGTTCTTC.

The chain joins TRBV12-3 or TRBV12-4 to TRBJ1-2; 10 positions match TRBD1. This CDR3 region has 13 residues. After removal of 6 bases from V and 6 bases from J, the junction contained 4 bases not matched to a gene. CDR3 amino acids: CASSKDRGHGYTF. The CDR3 DNA is TGTGCCAGCAGCAAAGACAGGGGGCATGGCTACACCTTC.

J is TRBJ2-1 and V is TRBV2, with 11 bases matching TRBD1. Germline assignment: CDR1 SNHLY and CDR2 FYNNEI. The CDR3 has 15 amino acids. The ends lost 6 bases at V and 7 bases at J; junction bases unmatched: 8. The CDR3, as DNA: TGTGCCAGCAGGCCGGACAGGGGGCAGGGGAATGAGCAGTTCTTC. Encoded protein: CASRPDRGQGNEQFF. Together with reference TRBV2 and TRBJ2-1, the CDR3 gives the full variable domain: EPEVTQTPSHQVTQMGQEVILRCVPISNHLYFYWYRQILGQKVEFLVSFYNNEISEKSEIFDDQFSVERPDGSNFTLKIRSTKLEDSAMYFCASRPDRGQGNEQFFGPGTRLTVL.

This clone was seen a handful of times. The V call is TRBV11-3, the J call TRBJ2-7; D is undetermined. The CDR3 runs to 18 residues. Between the trimmed V and J ends, which lost 4 bases and 4 bases, there was a span of 26 bases. The germline V gene has CDR1 SGHNT and CDR2 YENEEA. CDR3 in amino acids: CASSCVKPAFDMAYEQYV. The DNA for the CDR3 is TGTGCCAGCAGCTGCGTAAAACCCGCGTTCGACATGGCATACGAGCAGTACGTC.

This rearrangement joins TRBV6-6 to TRBJ1-1; 9 nucleotides line up with TRBD1. The CDR3 totals 15 residues. V was clipped by 5 bases and J by 6 bases; unmatched bases: 10. Germline assignment: CDR1 MNHNY and CDR2 SVGAGI (reference sequence). In nucleotides, the CDR3 is TGTGCCAGCAGTAGGATTTGGGACAGGGCCGCTGAAGCTTTCTTT. Protein product: CASSRIWDRAAEAFF.

Only a few counts were recorded for this clone. The V gene is TRBV30, the J gene TRBJ2-1; 12 bases match TRBD2. The CDR3 spans 14 residues. Germline V gene lookup returns CDR1 GTSNPN and CDR2 SVGIG (reference sequence). The trim removed 5 bases at V and 2 bases at J, leaving 1 base unmatched. DNA of the CDR3: TGTGCCTGGGGACTAGCGGGACCCTACAATGAGCAGTTCTTC. It codes for CAWGLAGPYNEQFF.

The chain couples TRBV6-5 to TRBJ2-7; TRBD2 is a possible D gene (7 bases). Germline lookup yields CDR1 MNHEY and CDR2 SVGAGI. This CDR3 has 13 residues. V gave up 7 bases and J gave up 6 bases, with 16 bases separating them. CDR3 sequence: CASIWRGGSEQYF. In nucleotides, the CDR3 is TGTGCCAGCATCTGGAGGGGGGGTTCCGAGCAGTACTTC.

This clone appeared a few times. V is TRBV5-1 and J is TRBJ1-1; the D is unclear. The CDR3 is 15 residues long. The germline V and J ends were trimmed by 2 bases and 1 base, with 12 bases remaining between them. The germline CDR1 and CDR2 sequences are SGHRS and YFSETQ. The CDR3 loop reads CASSLDSIRNTEAFF. The CDR3 DNA reads as TGCGCCAGCAGCTTAGATTCAATTAGGAACACTGAAGCTTTCTTT.

V is TRBV24-1 and J is TRBJ2-3; D perhaps matches TRBD1 (6 bases). The germline CDR1 and CDR2 sequences are KGHDR and SFDVKD. The length of the CDR3 is 15 residues. V was pared by 3 bases and J by 0 bases, with 9 bases between. The CDR3 reads CATSDHRVSTDTQYF. Written as DNA, the CDR3 is TGTGCCACCAGTGATCACAGGGTGAGCACAGATACGCAGTATTTT.

The chain is built from TRBV6-5 and TRBJ1-1, with TRBD1 matching over 7 bases. With 6 bases clipped from V and 1 base from J, the junction kept 8 bases outside the gene matches. This CDR3 has 15 residues. Per the germline V gene, CDR1 is MNHEY and CDR2 is SVGAGI. CDR3 protein: CASSQTRQGNTEAFF. The DNA of the CDR3 is TGTGCCAGCAGCCAAACAAGACAGGGGAACACTGAAGCTTTCTTT.

Written as DNA, the CDR3 is TGTGCCAGTAGTAGGGGGACTAGCGGGAGTGGGGGCACAGATACGCAGTATTTT. Its protein product is CASSRGTSGSGGTDTQYF. This chain connects TRBV19 to TRBJ2-3, with 14 bases aligning to TRBD2. V lost 4 bases, J lost 1 base, and 7 bases stayed unmatched. The CDR3 has 18 residues. Germline V lookup: CDR1 LNHDA, CDR2 SQIVND (reference sequence).

This clone was counted a single time. CDR3 sequence reads: CSASDGRAYEQYF. The CDR3 bases are TGCAGTGCTAGTGATGGGAGGGCCTACGAGCAGTACTTC. The chain carries TRBV20-1 and TRBJ2-7; 7 bases align to TRBD2. The CDR3 is 13 amino acids. V lost 3 bases to trimming and J lost 2 bases; unmatched junction nucleotides: 4. From germline, CDR1 is DFQATT and CDR2 SNEGSKA (reference sequence).

This sequence joins TRBV2 and TRBJ1-1; unclear D gene. This CDR3 contains 15 residues. Germline-derived CDR1 and CDR2 are SNHLY and FYNNEI. Between the trimmed V and J ends, which lost 4 bases and 4 bases, there was a span of 16 bases. The CDR3 region has the DNA TGTGCCAGCAGTGGGGAGGGAGGATGGGTCACTGAAGCTTTCTTT. Its protein is CASSGEGGWVTEAFF.

The genes are TRBV4-2 and TRBJ2-3; D gene ambiguous. The germline V and J ends were trimmed by 3 bases and 2 bases, with 6 bases remaining between them. The CDR3 extends over 13 amino acids. The germline gives CDR1 LGHNA, CDR2 YNFKEQ. The CDR3 spells CASSQADTDTQYF. CDR3 coding DNA: TGTGCCAGCAGCCAGGCAGACACAGATACGCAGTATTTT.

V and J are TRBV11-1 and TRBJ1-1; 8 bases agree with TRBD1. CDR3 size: 15 residues. With 6 bases clipped from V and 0 bases from J, the junction kept 6 bases outside the gene matches. The germline CDR1 and CDR2 sequences are SGHAT and FQDESV (reference sequence). The chain's CDR3 is CASSRQGRMNTEAFF. The CDR3 region has the DNA TGTGCCAGCAGTAGACAGGGGCGGATGAACACTGAAGCTTTCTTT.

This chain uses TRBV29-1 with TRBJ2-3; the D gene is possibly TRBD2 (5 bases). V lost 1 base and J 3 bases, leaving 11 bases between the germline ends. Germline assignment: CDR1 SQVTM and CDR2 ANQGSEA. The CDR3 is 14 residues long. The CDR3 loop is CSVEGWEKTDTQYF. In DNA, the CDR3 is TGCAGCGTTGAAGGCTGGGAGAAGACAGATACGCAGTATTTT.

Regarding this clone: The junction shows a germline mismatch at one end, possibly a read error. The rearrangement uses TRBV20-1 and TRBJ2-1; 11 bases are a match to TRBD2. This CDR3 is built from 15 residues. CDR1 DFQATT and CDR2 SNEGSKA come from the germline V gene (reference sequence). The CDR3 protein is CSASGSGRAYNEQFF. The CDR3, as DNA: TGCAGTGCTAGTGGTAGCGGGAGGGCCTATAATGAGCAGTTCTTC.

V and J are TRBV6-5 and TRBJ2-1; possible D gene TRBD2, 6 bases. Germline values: CDR1 MNHEY, CDR2 SVGAGI. The CDR3 totals 15 residues. The V end was cut by 6 bases, the J end by 5 bases, with 17 bases between. The CDR3 protein is CASRLSGPRHNEQFF. The CDR3 nucleotides read TGTGCCAGCAGACTTAGCGGCCCCAGGCACAATGAGCAGTTCTTC.

The rearrangement joins TRBV15 to TRBJ2-1; 11 bases fit TRBD2. CDR1 is LNHNV and CDR2 is YYDKDF in the germline V gene (reference sequence). The CDR3 extends over 15 amino acids. V shed 4 bases, J shed 4 bases, and the junction held 3 bases outside the gene matches. CDR3: CATSTLAGGYNEQFF. The DNA of the CDR3 is TGTGCCACCAGCACCCTAGCGGGGGGATACAATGAGCAGTTCTTC. The whole variable domain, filled in from reference TRBV15 and TRBJ2-1, reads DAMVIQNPRYQVTQFGKPVTLSCSQTLNHNVMYWYQQKSSQAPKLLFHYYDKDFNNEADTPDNFQSRRPNTSFCFLDIRSPGLGDTAMYLCATSTLAGGYNEQFFGPGTRLTVL.

V and J are TRBV7-9 and TRBJ2-6; 8 bases are a match to TRBD1. CDR3 length equals 17 residues. V was clipped by 2 bases and J by 3 bases; unmatched bases: 6. CDR1 is SEHNR and CDR2 is FQNEAQ in the germline V gene (reference sequence). Here the CDR3 DNA reads TGTGCCAGCAGCTTATTTCAGGGGGCTGGTGGGGCCAACGTCCTGACTTTC. Translated: CASSLFQGAGGANVLTF. Looking up the rest from reference TRBV7-9 and TRBJ2-6 gives the full variable domain: DTGVSQNPRHKITKRGQNVTFRCDPISEHNRLYWYRQTLGQGPEFLTYFQNEAQLEKSRLLSDRFSAERPKGSFSTLEIQRTEQGDSAMYLCASSLFQGAGGANVLTFGAGSRLTVL.